These 30 T cell receptor beta chains share one sample of origin, sequenced in a study of response to subunit inactivated influenza vaccine. TCRdb independently ran MiXCR on the RT-PCR reads; one entry per CDR3 protein. The sample records about 700,000 distinct CDR3 sequences, 15% to 19% being singletons. This material consisted of PBMCs from blood, taken 11 to 12 days after vaccination. Receptors were obtained from a man in his fifties who received an inactivated influenza vaccine.

V gene TRBV7-2 combines with J gene TRBJ2-1, with a weak D call TRBD1 (6 bases). V lost 5 bases and J 6 bases, leaving 17 bases between the germline ends. CDR1 and CDR2 (germline): SGHTA, FQGNSA. The CDR3 is 15 amino acids. The CDR3 nucleotides read TGTGCCAGCAGCCGGGGACAATTATTTGTCAATGAGCAGTTCTTC. This codes for CASSRGQLFVNEQFF.

The rearrangement joins TRBV5-1 to TRBJ2-5; 9 nucleotides line up with TRBD1. Germline CDR1 SGHRS, CDR2 YFSETQ. The CDR3 is made up of 14 amino acids. Germline trimming cut 4 bases from V and 5 bases from J; bases unmatched to any gene: 6. CDR3 coding DNA: TGCGCCAGCAGCAGGACAGGGGATCGGGAGACCCAGTACTTC. This translates into CASSRTGDRETQYF.

This clonotype was seen only a few times. This chain connects TRBV12-3 or TRBV12-4 to TRBJ2-3; D is tentatively TRBD1 or TRBD2 (5 bases each). The CDR3 is 15 residues long. Between the trimmed V and J ends, which lost 3 bases and 2 bases, there was a span of 12 bases. Written as DNA, the CDR3 is TGTGCCAGCAGTTTTAGTAAGGGACCCACAGATACGCAGTATTTT. It specifies CASSFSKGPTDTQYF.

There are many counts of this clonotype. V is TRBV21-1 and J is TRBJ1-2; the table names TRBD1, a call not compared with the DNA. TRBV21-1 is a documented pseudogene. This CDR3 is built from 17 residues. DNA of the CDR3: TGTGCCAGCAGCACCTGGACAGGGCGCACAAATAACTATGGCTACACCTTC. This gives the protein CASSTWTGRTNNYGYTF.

This clonotype was recorded a few times. The CDR3 here is CSAKSRDNEQFF. The CDR3 DNA follows: TGCAGTGCTAAGTCTAGGGACAATGAGCAGTTCTTC. This sequence joins TRBV20-1 and TRBJ2-1; D unresolved. Germline CDR1 reads DFQATT; CDR2 reads SNEGSKA (reference sequence). CDR3 size: 12 residues. V lost 4 bases and J 5 bases, leaving 9 bases between the germline ends.

This clonotype turned up a few times. The V call is TRBV6-2 or TRBV6-3, the J call TRBJ2-1; 13 bases match TRBD2. Germline V gives CDR1 MNHEY, CDR2 SVGEGT. The length of the CDR3 is 22 residues. Unmatched junction bases numbered 14, after V lost 0 bases and J lost 0 bases. The CDR3 protein is CASSYSLPGTSGTKSSYNEQFF. The CDR3 nucleotides read TGTGCCAGCAGTTACTCCTTACCCGGGACTAGCGGGACCAAGAGCTCCTACAATGAGCAGTTCTTC.

V usage is TRBV5-1 and J usage is TRBJ1-5, with D possibly TRBD1 on 6 matching bases. From germline, CDR1 is SGHRS and CDR2 YFSETQ. The V end was cut by 3 bases, the J end by 6 bases, with 10 bases between. The CDR3 is made up of 13 amino acids. CDR3: CASSSGGPQPQHF. The CDR3, as DNA: TGCGCCAGCAGCTCTGGGGGGCCTCAGCCCCAGCATTTT.

This chain joins TRBV7-9 and TRBJ1-4; a possible D gene is TRBD1 (5 bases). The ends were cut back, 4 bases at V and 2 bases at J, with 8 bases in the middle. The germline V gene has CDR1 SEHNR and CDR2 FQNEAQ (reference sequence). The CDR3 is 14 amino acids. The DNA of the CDR3 is TGTGCCAGCAGCTCCAGACAGACTAATGAAAAACTGTTTTTT. As protein: CASSSRQTNEKLFF.

The chain links TRBV14 to TRBJ2-5; D might be TRBD2 (6 bases). The V gene lost 1 base and the J gene lost 4 bases, with 13 bases spanning the gap. From germline, CDR1 is SGHDN and CDR2 FVKESK. This CDR3 is 15 amino acids long. CDR3: CASSQVAGIRETQYF. The CDR3, as DNA: TGTGCCAGCAGCCAAGTGGCGGGGATTAGAGAGACCCAGTACTTC.

This clonotype was picked up a small number of times. The chain links TRBV11-2 to TRBJ2-3; D tentatively fits TRBD1 or TRBD2 (5 bases each). CDR1 is SGHAT and CDR2 is FQNNGV in the germline V gene. The CDR3 is made up of 13 amino acids. V lost 2 bases and J lost 9, with 12 bases in between. CDR3 region: CASSLLPGPTQYF. As DNA, the CDR3 is TGTGCCAGCAGCTTACTCCCGGGGCCCACGCAGTATTTT. The entire variable domain, with the rest obtained from reference TRBV11-2 and TRBJ2-3, is as follows: EAGVAQSPRYKIIEKRQSVAFWCNPISGHATLYWYQQILGQGPKLLIQFQNNGVVDDSQLPKDRFSAERLKGVDSTLKIQPAKLEDSAVYLCASSLLPGPTQYFGPGTRLTVL.

Of note for this clonotype: Being one base from a much bigger clone, this may be a read error. The gene calls are TRBV5-4 and TRBJ1-1, with 7 bases fitting TRBD1. Trimming took 2 bases from V and 3 from J; bases not matched to a gene: 1. This CDR3 is built from 13 residues. Germline CDR1 reads SGHNT; CDR2 reads YYREEE (reference sequence). The CDR3 sequence is CASSFGQDTEAFF. Written as DNA, the CDR3 is TGTGCCAGCAGCTTCGGACAGGACACTGAAGCTTTCTTT. Full variable domain (outside the CDR3, taken from reference TRBV5-4 and TRBJ1-1): ETGVTQSPTHLIKTRGQQVTLRCSSQSGHNTVSWYQQALGQGPQFIFQYYREEENGRGNFPPRFSGLQFPNYSSELNVNALELDDSALYLCASSFGQDTEAFFGQGTRLTVV.

This clonotype was counted only a few times. The V call is TRBV7-9, the J call TRBJ2-1; D unresolved. The germline CDR1 and CDR2 sequences are SEHNR and FQNEAQ (reference sequence). CDR3 size: 12 residues. Trimming pared 0 bases from V and 9 bases from J, leaving 6 bases between. Written as DNA, the CDR3 is TGTGCCAGCAGCTTAGCGATCAGTGAGCAGTTCTTC. It codes for CASSLAISEQFF. The entire variable domain, with the rest obtained from reference TRBV7-9 and TRBJ2-1, is as follows: DTGVSQNPRHKITKRGQNVTFRCDPISEHNRLYWYRQTLGQGPEFLTYFQNEAQLEKSRLLSDRFSAERPKGSFSTLEIQRTEQGDSAMYLCASSLAISEQFFGPGTRLTVL.

This clonotype was recorded at least ten times. This chain joins TRBV20-1 and TRBJ2-7; 7 bases are a match to TRBD2. Trimming at V came to 0 bases and at J to 0 bases, leaving 11 bases not matched to a gene. The V gene's germline CDR1 is DFQATT and CDR2 SNEGSKA (reference sequence). The CDR3 length is 17 residues. DNA for the CDR3: TGCAGTGCTAGAGATACGGCTAGCGGAAGTTTCTCCTACGAGCAGTACTTC. This encodes CSARDTASGSFSYEQYF.

J is TRBJ2-5 and V is TRBV4-2, with 7 nucleotides matching TRBD2. V lost 0 bases to trimming and J lost 2 bases; unmatched junction nucleotides: 6. Per the germline V gene, CDR1 is LGHNA and CDR2 is YNFKEQ. This CDR3 has 16 residues. CDR3 in DNA: TGTGCCAGCAGCCAAGAAGCGGGAACCCTGCAAGAGACCCAGTACTTC. This sequence encodes CASSQEAGTLQETQYF.

This clonotype occurred a few times. The chain joins TRBV15 to TRBJ1-2; D is ambiguous. From germline, CDR1 is LNHNV and CDR2 YYDKDF (reference sequence). The CDR3 extends over 15 amino acids. V was cut by 5 bases and J by 6 bases, with 19 bases left in between. The CDR3 sequence: CATSSRTLSRDGYTF. The CDR3 nucleotides are TGTGCCACCAGCTCCCGGACTCTCTCAAGGGATGGCTACACCTTC.

This clonotype has ten or more counts. The rearrangement links TRBV6-1 to TRBJ1-5, with D possibly matching TRBD1 (5 bases). V was trimmed by 4 bases and J by 4 bases, leaving 11 bases between them. Germline V gene sequence: CDR1 MNHNS, CDR2 SASEGT. This CDR3 spans 14 amino acids. The CDR3 is CASSGGVGNQPQHF. Here the CDR3 DNA reads TGTGCCAGCAGTGGAGGGGTGGGGAATCAGCCCCAGCATTTT.

In its sample, this clonotype was seen once. This chain links TRBV12-3 or TRBV12-4 with TRBJ1-1; 7 positions match TRBD1. With 8 bases clipped from V and 10 bases from J, the junction kept 13 bases outside the gene matches. The CDR3 spans 13 residues. This chain's CDR3 is CASGQVPGGRAFF. CDR3 DNA sequence: TGTGCCAGCGGACAGGTCCCGGGAGGGCGAGCTTTCTTT.

V gene TRBV12-3 or TRBV12-4 combines with J gene TRBJ1-1, with 8 bases that match TRBD1. The CDR3 is made up of 14 amino acids. V lost 3 bases to trimming and J lost 7 bases; unmatched junction nucleotides: 7. The CDR3: CASSFQGAAGEAFF. CDR3 coding DNA: TGTGCCAGCAGTTTCCAGGGGGCGGCTGGTGAAGCTTTCTTT.

This chain links TRBV6-1 with TRBJ2-5, with 10 bases matching TRBD1. CDR3 length: 15 residues. Germline V gene lookup returns CDR1 MNHNS and CDR2 SASEGT. V lost 5 bases to trimming and J lost 4 bases; unmatched junction nucleotides: 7. The CDR3 nucleotides are TGTGCCAGCAGTATGGACAGGGGGTTTGGAGAGACCCAGTACTTC. Protein product: CASSMDRGFGETQYF.

The chain is built from TRBV20-1 and TRBJ2-3, with a possible D match to TRBD1 (5 bases). The CDR3 length is 14 residues. V shed 0 bases and J shed 5 bases, with 12 bases lying between them. Germline values: CDR1 DFQATT, CDR2 SNEGSKA (reference sequence). The CDR3 reads CSARDRARGDTQYF. CDR3 nucleotide sequence: TGCAGTGCTAGAGATCGGGCTAGGGGAGATACGCAGTATTTT.

The V gene is TRBV6-1, the J gene TRBJ2-3; possibly TRBD2 for D (5 bases). The germline gives CDR1 MNHNS, CDR2 SASEGT. This CDR3 contains 14 residues. The V end lost 6 bases, the J end lost 4 bases, and 14 bases lay between the germline ends. CDR3: CASRLTVGADTQYF. CDR3 nucleotide sequence: TGTGCCAGCAGACTCACGGTCGGGGCAGATACGCAGTATTTT.

This clonotype was picked up a small number of times. This chain uses TRBV12-3 or TRBV12-4 with TRBJ1-5, with D perhaps TRBD1 (5 bases). This CDR3 is built from 13 residues. With 2 bases removed from V and 7 bases from J, the gap between germline ends came to 9 bases. The CDR3 DNA reads as TGTGCCAGCAGTTTAATTGGGACCCAGCCCCAGCATTTT. As protein: CASSLIGTQPQHF.

This clonotype has a handful of counts. The rearrangement links TRBV6-5 to TRBJ1-1, with 9 bases aligning to TRBD1. There are 15 residues in the CDR3. The V gene end was trimmed by 5 bases and the J gene end by 5 bases; junction bases not matched to a gene: 9. CDR1 and CDR2 from the germline V gene are MNHEY and SVGAGI. The CDR3 is CASSPRRQGGTEAFF. The DNA for the CDR3 is TGTGCCAGCAGTCCTCGACGACAGGGGGGGACTGAAGCTTTCTTT.

The chain carries TRBV25-1 and TRBJ2-3, with D perhaps matching TRBD1 or TRBD2 (5 bases each). V lost 3 bases to trimming and J lost 3 bases, with 13 bases between them. The CDR3 has 15 amino acids. The germline CDR1 and CDR2 sequences are MGHDK and SYGVNS. CDR3 residues: CASSDPGTSTDTQYF. In DNA form, the CDR3 reads TGTGCCAGCAGTGATCCGGGGACCTCGACAGATACGCAGTATTTT.

The chain recombines TRBV5-1 with TRBJ2-1, with TRBD2 matching 7 bases. V dropped 1 base and J dropped 10; count of bases not matched to a gene: 17. CDR3 size: 17 residues. Germline V gene sequence: CDR1 SGHRS, CDR2 YFSETQ. The CDR3 DNA sequence: TGCGCCAGCAGCTTGAAAGGACTAGAGTACCGGGCGGGCGAGCAGTTCTTC. Protein product: CASSLKGLEYRAGEQFF.

There are many counts of this clonotype. V gene TRBV4-1 combines with J gene TRBJ2-2; D possibly matches TRBD1 or TRBD2 (5 bases each). Germline CDR1 and CDR2: MGHRA and YSYEKL. V was pared by 5 bases and J by 3 bases, with 19 bases between. The CDR3 length is 17 residues. CDR3 loop: CASSGEQGKGYTGELFF. CDR3 bases: TGCGCCAGCAGCGGGGAGCAGGGAAAGGGATACACCGGGGAGCTGTTTTTT.

This rearrangement joins TRBV29-1 to TRBJ2-3; tentative D call: TRBD1 (5 bases). Germline CDR1 and CDR2: SQVTM and ANQGSEA. The CDR3 totals 14 residues. The germline V and J ends were trimmed by 6 bases and 1 base, with 14 bases remaining between them. CDR3 loop: CSVTRQLRTDTQYF. In DNA, the CDR3 is TGCAGCGTAACTCGACAGCTCCGCACAGATACGCAGTATTTT.

This chain joins TRBV20-1 and TRBJ2-1; 8 positions match TRBD1. The CDR3 is made up of 15 amino acids. The V segment lost 3 bases and the J segment 6 bases; nucleotides outside the gene matches: 10. In germline, CDR1 is DFQATT, CDR2 SNEGSKA (reference sequence). CDR3 coding DNA: TGCAGTGCTAGCCCCGGGACAGGTGACCTCAATGAGCAGTTCTTC. It codes for CSASPGTGDLNEQFF.

This clonotype has just a few counts. The chain is built from TRBV28 and TRBJ2-1, with 7 bases fitting TRBD2. The trim removed 6 bases at V and 0 bases at J, leaving 11 bases unmatched. Per germline, CDR1 MDHEN and CDR2 SYDVKM. This CDR3 is built from 17 residues. CDR3 residues: CASSPGRWGNSYNEQFF. The CDR3 DNA reads TGTGCCAGCAGCCCCGGGAGGTGGGGGAACTCCTACAATGAGCAGTTCTTC.

This clonotype has only a few counts. The V gene is TRBV18, the J gene TRBJ2-1, with no clear D. Looked up from germline, CDR1 is KGHSH and CDR2 is LQKENI. CDR3 length: 15 residues. Trimming pared 6 bases from V and 0 bases from J, leaving 12 bases between. CDR3 DNA: TGTGCCAGCTCTGTAGGAATTAACTCCTACAATGAGCAGTTCTTC. Translation gives CASSVGINSYNEQFF.